What follows is one T cell receptor (beta chain) and its context. Antigen: not known. This CDR3 has 15 residues. Germline CDR1 is LGHNA and CDR2 is YSLEER. The germline V and J ends were trimmed by 4 bases and 6 bases, with 18 bases remaining between them. The source of the sample is a study of graft-versus-host responses after intestinal transplantation. In the study overall: All recipients got anti-thymocyte globulin induction, then tacrolimus and steroids for three to four years.

Sequencing used immunoSEQ multiplex PCR; TCRdb keeps in-frame clones, though not all of them. This sample has roughly 93,000 clones, with approximately 90% found just once. The sequence came from a human donor who was the organ donor for an intestinal transplant. The chain carries TRBV4-3 and TRBJ1-2; weak D call: TRBD1 (5 bases). The sequencing used unstimulated CD8+ T cells sorted from spleen or lymph node cells, collected before transplant. The CDR3 sequence is CASSLRGFREDGYTF. The CDR3 bases are TGCGCCAGCAGCCTCAGAGGGTTCAGGGAGGATGGCTACACCTTC.